The source of this TCR beta chain is a study of regulatory and conventional T cells in RAG deficiency. The table came from immunoSEQ multiplex PCR; TCRdb's copy has only in-frame clones and leaves some out. The data contain 5,000 to 6,500 clones, around 92% of them seen just once; the ten biggest clones take up approximately 53%. V gave up 3 bases and J gave up 1 base; unmatched junction bases: 4. CDR1 and CDR2 (germline): SGDLS, YYNGEE. The CDR3 runs 15 residues. The TCR sequence derives from a human donor with RAG deficiency presenting as severe combined immunodeficiency. Sequencing was done on a sample of CD8+ T cells sorted from blood. The gene calls are TRBV9 and TRBJ2-7; 10 bases match TRBD2. CDR3 bases: TGTGCCAGCAGCGGGGGGACTAGCGCGTCCTACGAGCAGTACTTC. Protein product: CASSGGTSASYEQYF.